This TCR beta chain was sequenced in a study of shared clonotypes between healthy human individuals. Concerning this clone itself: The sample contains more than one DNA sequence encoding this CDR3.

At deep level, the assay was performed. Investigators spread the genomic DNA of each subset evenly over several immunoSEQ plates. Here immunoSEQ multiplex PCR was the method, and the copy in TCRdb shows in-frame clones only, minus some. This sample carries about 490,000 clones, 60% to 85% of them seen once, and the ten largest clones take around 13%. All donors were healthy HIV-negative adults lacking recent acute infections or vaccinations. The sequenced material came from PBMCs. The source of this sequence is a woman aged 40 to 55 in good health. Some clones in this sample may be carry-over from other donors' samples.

Here the CDR3 DNA reads TGTGCCATCAGTGGGGACAGTGGCGAGCAGTACTTC. It is translated as CAISGDSGEQYF. This chain uses TRBV10-3 with TRBJ2-7; 7 bases align to TRBD1. CDR3 size: 12 residues. With 4 bases clipped from V and 6 bases from J, the junction kept 3 bases outside the gene matches. CDR1 ENHRY and CDR2 SYGVKD come from the germline V gene.